The 11 T cell receptor beta chains reported below all come from one sample, sequenced in a study of beta chain features in type 1 diabetes. Expressed TCRB transcripts were sequenced, since all the RNA that had been isolated was reverse transcribed. The protocol was immunoSEQ multiplex PCR, while the TCRdb copy is restricted to in-frame clones and leaves out a portion. This sample has more than 300,000 clones, with around 15% found just once. Source material: naive CD4+ T cells from blood. The receptors were sampled from a young woman in good health.

This sequence joins TRBV5-5 and TRBJ2-4; TRBD1 might be the D (6 bases). With 2 bases removed from V and 6 bases from J, the gap between germline ends came to 12 bases. CDR1 is SGHKS, CDR2 YYEKEE, per germline (reference sequence). The CDR3 is 14 amino acids. CDR3 residues: CASSFPGQSNIQYF. In DNA, the CDR3 is TGTGCCAGCAGCTTCCCGGGACAATCAAACATTCAGTACTTC.

This chain links TRBV6-5 with TRBJ1-3, with D uncertain. The length of the CDR3 is 16 residues. The ends were cut back, 0 bases at V and 0 bases at J, with 9 bases in the middle. In germline, CDR1 is MNHEY, CDR2 SVGAGI. This CDR3 is CASSYSQFLSGNTIYF. The DNA of the CDR3 is TGTGCCAGCAGTTACTCACAGTTCCTCTCTGGAAACACCATATATTTT.

This clone was detected only a few times. The chain couples TRBV30 to TRBJ1-1, with D hard to call. From germline, CDR1 is GTSNPN and CDR2 SVGIG (reference sequence). V lost 4 bases, J lost 1 base, and 4 bases lay in between. The CDR3 runs to 11 residues. The DNA of the CDR3 is TGTGCCTGGAACTCGAACACTGAAGCTTTCTTT. Translating it yields CAWNSNTEAFF. Complete variable domain (other parts from reference TRBV30 and TRBJ1-1): SQTIHQWPATLVQPVGSPLSLECTVEGTSNPNLYWYRQAAGRGLQLLFYSVGIGQISSEVPQNLSASRPQDRQFILSSKKLLLSDSGFYLCAWNSNTEAFFGQGTRLTVV.

The V and J genes are TRBV30 and TRBJ2-2, with D tentatively TRBD1 (5 bases). Trimming shortened V by 4 bases and J by 4 bases, and 10 bases separated the two germline ends. This CDR3 spans 13 amino acids. From germline, CDR1 is GTSNPN and CDR2 SVGIG (reference sequence). This CDR3 reads CAWTTQGTGELFF. The CDR3 nucleotides read TGTGCCTGGACCACCCAGGGCACCGGGGAGCTGTTTTTT.

The rearrangement links TRBV27 to TRBJ1-1, with a tentative D call TRBD1 (5 bases). CDR1 MNHEY and CDR2 SMNVEV come from the germline V gene (reference sequence). V lost 5 bases to trimming and J lost 1 base, with 14 bases between them. This CDR3 spans 15 amino acids. CDR3 sequence reads: CASSPYARANTEAFF. The CDR3 DNA reads as TGTGCCAGCAGTCCATACGCCAGGGCGAACACTGAAGCTTTCTTT.

The chain combines TRBV13 with TRBJ2-5; TRBD2 agrees at 8 bases. Trimming cost V 5 bases and J 5 bases; bases outside gene matches: 7. The CDR3 spans 14 residues. Germline V gives CDR1 PRHDT, CDR2 FYEKMQ (reference sequence). CDR3 protein: CASSPPTGGETQYF. CDR3 in DNA: TGTGCCAGCAGCCCCCCGACGGGAGGGGAGACCCAGTACTTC.

The chain uses TRBV30 and TRBJ2-7; the D is unclear. Trimming cost V 1 base and J 2 bases, with 6 bases left between them. The CDR3 length is 12 residues. From germline, CDR1 is GTSNPN and CDR2 SVGIG (reference sequence). DNA of the CDR3: TGTGCCTGGAGTGCACTTCCCTACGAGCAGTACTTC. This encodes CAWSALPYEQYF.

This clone has a handful of counts. The genes are TRBV21-1 and TRBJ2-2; the D call in the table, TRBD2, was not verified against the DNA. TRBV21-1 is a pseudogene segment. CDR3 size: 15 residues. CDR3: CARGTSGRITGELFF. CDR3 DNA sequence: TGTGCCAGGGGGACTAGCGGGAGGATCACCGGGGAGCTGTTTTTT.

This clone showed up just a few times. The J gene is TRBJ1-1, the V gene TRBV29-1, with D possibly matching TRBD1 (6 bases). The CDR3 extends over 11 amino acids. Per the germline V gene, CDR1 is SQVTM and CDR2 is ANQGSEA. Trimming took off 7 bases at V and 4 bases at J, with 10 bases between the two ends. CDR3 bases: TGCAGCGCTACAGGGAGCACTGAAGCTTTCTTT. This sequence encodes CSATGSTEAFF.

This clone has a handful of counts. The V call is TRBV29-1, the J call TRBJ2-7; TRBD2 agrees at 9 bases. J lost 6 bases, V lost 4 bases, and 7 bases had no gene match. Germline V gene sequence: CDR1 SQVTM, CDR2 ANQGSEA. CDR3 length: 13 amino acids. The CDR3 nucleotides are TGCAGCGTTGGCCTAGCGGGAAGGGGCGAGCAGTACTTC. Translated, it gives CSVGLAGRGEQYF.

Turning to this clone: Additional DNA sequences in this sample encode the identical CDR3. This chain joins TRBV7-3 and TRBJ2-5, with TRBD1 as a possible D gene (5 bases). Germline CDR1 is SGHTA and CDR2 is FQGTGA. V lost 1 base and J lost 2, with 5 bases in between. The CDR3 has 13 residues. The CDR3 sequence: CASSLRQQETQYF. CDR3 DNA sequence: TGTGCCAGCAGCTTAAGACAGCAAGAGACCCAGTACTTC.